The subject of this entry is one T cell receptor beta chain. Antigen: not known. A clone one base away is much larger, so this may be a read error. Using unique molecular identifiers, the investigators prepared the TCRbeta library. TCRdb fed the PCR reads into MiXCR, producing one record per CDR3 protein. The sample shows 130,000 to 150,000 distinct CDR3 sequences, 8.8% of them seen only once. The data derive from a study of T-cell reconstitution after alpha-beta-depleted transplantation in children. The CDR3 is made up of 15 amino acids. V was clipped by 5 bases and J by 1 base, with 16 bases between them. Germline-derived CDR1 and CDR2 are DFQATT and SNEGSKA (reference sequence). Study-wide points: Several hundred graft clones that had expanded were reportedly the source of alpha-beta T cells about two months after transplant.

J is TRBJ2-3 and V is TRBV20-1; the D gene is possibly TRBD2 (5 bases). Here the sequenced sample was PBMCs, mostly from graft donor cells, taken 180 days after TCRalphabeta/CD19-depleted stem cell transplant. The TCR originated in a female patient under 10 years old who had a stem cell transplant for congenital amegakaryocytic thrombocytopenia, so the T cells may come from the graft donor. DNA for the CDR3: TGCAGTGCTGACGCCCGGCGGGTTGGCACAGATACGCAGTATTTT. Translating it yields CSADARRVGTDTQYF.